This TCR beta chain comes out of a study of T cells after yellow fever vaccination. Overall study findings and caveats: Most clones from primary vaccination resurfaced after the booster (96% CD4, 70% to 90% CD8).

CDR3 length: 14 residues. V lost 6 bases, J lost 3 bases, and 15 bases lay in between. One entry per CDR3 protein results from TCRdb running MiXCR on the 5' RACE reads. The table includes roughly 260,000 distinct CDR3 sequences, over 10% detected once. About this clonotype itself: Its antigen is still unknown.

This receptor was obtained from a man younger than 40 who received the YFV17D yellow fever vaccine. The chain uses TRBV12-3 or TRBV12-4 and TRBJ2-7, with D unclear. Sequencing used CD4+ T cells sorted from PBMCs, obtained 45 days after the yellow fever booster vaccination. CDR3 sequence reads: CASSSPAPIYEQYF. CDR3 nucleotide sequence: TGTGCCAGCAGCTCCCCAGCGCCTATCTACGAGCAGTACTTC.